The T cell receptor (beta chain) described here comes from a study of T cells in Graves' hyperthyroidism and ophthalmopathy. Hyperthyroidism in the patients, aged 18 to 65, was newly diagnosed and under 2 months in duration. The CDR3 extends over 13 amino acids. The V end was cut by 8 bases, the J end by 7 bases, with 15 bases between. Per the germline V gene, CDR1 is SGHTA and CDR2 is FQGTGA. RNA transcripts were the template for amplifying TCR beta CDR3 regions. The HTBI primer set served for first-round RT-PCR of the TCR CDR3. TCRdb redid the calling of the multiplex PCR reads with MiXCR, one entry per CDR3 protein. The sample shows about 180,000 distinct CDR3 sequences, around 15% of them seen only once. This clonotype has at least ten counts. Its matching antigen is unknown. Study-level points and caveats: Classification by a 13 V-J model distinguished ophthalmopathy from stable hyperthyroidism.

The rearrangement uses TRBV7-3 and TRBJ2-4; perhaps TRBD2 as D (6 bases). The sequenced sample was blood. This clonotype was sampled from a woman aged 45 to 65 with Graves' hyperthyroidism. DNA for the CDR3: TGTGCCAGCGCGTGGGACTTCAGTAACATTCAGTACTTC. Its protein product is CASAWDFSNIQYF.